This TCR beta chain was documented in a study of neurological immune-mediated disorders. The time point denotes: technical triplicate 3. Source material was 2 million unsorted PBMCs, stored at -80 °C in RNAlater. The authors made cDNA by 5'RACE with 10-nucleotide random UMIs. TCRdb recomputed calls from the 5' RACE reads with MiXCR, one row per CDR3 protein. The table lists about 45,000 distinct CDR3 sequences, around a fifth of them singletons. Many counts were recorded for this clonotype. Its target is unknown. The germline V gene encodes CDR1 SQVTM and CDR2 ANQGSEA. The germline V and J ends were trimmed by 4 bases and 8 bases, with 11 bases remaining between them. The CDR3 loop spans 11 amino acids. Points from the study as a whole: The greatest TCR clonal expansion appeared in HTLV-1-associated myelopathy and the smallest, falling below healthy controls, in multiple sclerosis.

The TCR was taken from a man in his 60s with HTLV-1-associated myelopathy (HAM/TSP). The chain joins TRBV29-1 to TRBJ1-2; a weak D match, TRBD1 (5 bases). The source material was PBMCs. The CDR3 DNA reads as TGCAGCGTTGGAGGCGACAGAGGCTACACCTTC. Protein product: CSVGGDRGYTF.